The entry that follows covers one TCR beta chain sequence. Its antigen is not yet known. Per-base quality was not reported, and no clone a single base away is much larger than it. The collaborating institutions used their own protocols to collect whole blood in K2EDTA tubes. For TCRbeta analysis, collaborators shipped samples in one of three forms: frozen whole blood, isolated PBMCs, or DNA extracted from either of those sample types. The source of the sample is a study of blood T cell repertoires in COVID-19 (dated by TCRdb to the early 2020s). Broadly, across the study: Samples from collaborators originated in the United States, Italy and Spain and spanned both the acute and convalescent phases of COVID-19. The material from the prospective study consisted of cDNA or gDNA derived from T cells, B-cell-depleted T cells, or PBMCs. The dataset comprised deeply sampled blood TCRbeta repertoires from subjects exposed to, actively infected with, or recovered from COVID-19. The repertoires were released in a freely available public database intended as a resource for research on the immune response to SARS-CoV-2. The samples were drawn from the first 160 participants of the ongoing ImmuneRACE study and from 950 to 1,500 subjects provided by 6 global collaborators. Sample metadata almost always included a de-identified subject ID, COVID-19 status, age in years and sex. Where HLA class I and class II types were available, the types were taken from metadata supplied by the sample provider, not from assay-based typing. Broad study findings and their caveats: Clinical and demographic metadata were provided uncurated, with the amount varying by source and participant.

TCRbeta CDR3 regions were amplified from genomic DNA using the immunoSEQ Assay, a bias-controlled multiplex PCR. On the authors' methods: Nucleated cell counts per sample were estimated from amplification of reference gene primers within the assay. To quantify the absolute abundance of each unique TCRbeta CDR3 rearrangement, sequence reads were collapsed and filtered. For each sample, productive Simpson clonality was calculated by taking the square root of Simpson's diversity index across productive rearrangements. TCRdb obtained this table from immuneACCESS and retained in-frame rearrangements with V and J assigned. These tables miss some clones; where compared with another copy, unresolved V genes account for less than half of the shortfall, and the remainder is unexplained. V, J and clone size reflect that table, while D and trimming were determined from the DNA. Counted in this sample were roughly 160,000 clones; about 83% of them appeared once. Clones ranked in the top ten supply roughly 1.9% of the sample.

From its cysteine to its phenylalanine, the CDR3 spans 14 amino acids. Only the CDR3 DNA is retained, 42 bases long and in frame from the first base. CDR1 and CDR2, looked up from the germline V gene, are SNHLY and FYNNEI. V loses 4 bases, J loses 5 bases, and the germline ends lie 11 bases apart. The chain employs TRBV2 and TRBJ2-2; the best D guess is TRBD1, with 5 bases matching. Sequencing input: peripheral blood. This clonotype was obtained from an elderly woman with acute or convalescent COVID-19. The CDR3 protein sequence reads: CASSGARETGELFF. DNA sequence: TGTGCCAGCAGTGGGGCCAGGGAAACCGGGGAGCTGTTTTTT.